Listed here is a single T cell receptor beta chain. Its antigen is unknown. It has no much larger one-base neighbor in the sample; base qualities were not kept. One collaborating source in Seattle enrolled patients during active infection and followed them longitudinally through the course of disease. Whole blood was collected in K2EDTA tubes by collaborating institutions according to the institutions' own protocols. Collaborator samples were shipped for TCRbeta analysis as frozen whole blood, isolated PBMCs, or DNA extracted from either sample type. The sample is drawn from a study of blood T cell repertoires in COVID-19 (dated by TCRdb to about 2020). Background on the whole study: Samples from collaborators originated in the United States, Italy and Spain and spanned both the acute and convalescent phases of COVID-19. Deeply sampled blood TCRbeta repertoires from subjects exposed to, actively infected with, or recovered from COVID-19 were included in the dataset. Where HLA class I and class II types were available, the types were taken from metadata supplied by the sample provider, not from assay-based typing. The material from the prospective study consisted of cDNA or gDNA derived from T cells, B-cell-depleted T cells, or PBMCs. Samples were obtained from the ongoing ImmuneRACE study (first 160 participants) and from some 1,300 subjects provided by 6 global collaborators. The sample metadata nearly always contained a de-identified subject ID, COVID-19 status, age in years and sex. The repertoires were made available in a free public database intended to serve as a resource for research on the immune response to SARS-CoV-2.

Results and caveats for the whole study, not just this receptor: Clinical and demographic metadata were provided uncurated, with the amount varying by source and participant.

As encoded in the germline V gene, CDR1 is MDHEN while CDR2 is SYDVKM. Including the terminal cysteine and phenylalanine, the CDR3 comprises 17 residues. The entry retains the CDR3 DNA only, 51 bases that are in frame from base 1. V is shortened by 7 bases, J by 1 base, and the region joining them spans 17 bases. The immunoSEQ Assay, a bias-controlled multiplex PCR, was used to amplify TCRbeta CDR3 regions from genomic DNA. In the paper's pipeline: Within the assay, amplification of reference gene primers was used to estimate how many nucleated cells each sample contained. To quantify the absolute abundance of each unique TCRbeta CDR3 rearrangement, sequence reads were collapsed and filtered. For each sample, productive Simpson clonality was calculated as the square root of Simpson's diversity index over productive rearrangements. TCRdb obtained this table from immuneACCESS and retained in-frame rearrangements with V and J assigned. These tables miss some clones; where compared with another copy, unresolved V genes account for less than half of the shortfall, and the remainder is unexplained. V and J calls and clone size follow that table, whereas D and trimming were derived from the DNA. The sample includes about 210,000 clones, with more than 75% observed a single time. The ten largest clonotypes hold 5.2% of the sample.

What was sequenced was peripheral blood. This TCR derives from a woman aged 70 to 79 with COVID-19, enrolled during active disease. The chain joins TRBV28 to TRBJ2-6; tentative D gene TRBD1, with 6 bases matching. The CDR3 reads as follows: CASIQGTPSSGANVLTF. The DNA sequence is as follows: TGTGCCAGCATACAAGGGACACCGAGTTCTGGGGCCAACGTCCTGACTTTC.